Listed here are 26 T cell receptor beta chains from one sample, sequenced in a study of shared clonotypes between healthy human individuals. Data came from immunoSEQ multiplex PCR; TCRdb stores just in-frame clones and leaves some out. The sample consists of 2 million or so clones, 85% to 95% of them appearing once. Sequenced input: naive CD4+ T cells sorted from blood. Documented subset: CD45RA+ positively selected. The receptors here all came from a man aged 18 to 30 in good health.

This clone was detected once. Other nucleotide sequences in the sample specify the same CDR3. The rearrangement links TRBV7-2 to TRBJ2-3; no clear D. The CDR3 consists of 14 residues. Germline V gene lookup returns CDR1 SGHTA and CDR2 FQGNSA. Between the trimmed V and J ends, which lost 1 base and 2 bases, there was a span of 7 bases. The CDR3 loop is CASSLEGSTDTQYF. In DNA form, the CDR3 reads TGTGCCAGCAGCTTAGAGGGCTCCACAGATACGCAGTATTTT.

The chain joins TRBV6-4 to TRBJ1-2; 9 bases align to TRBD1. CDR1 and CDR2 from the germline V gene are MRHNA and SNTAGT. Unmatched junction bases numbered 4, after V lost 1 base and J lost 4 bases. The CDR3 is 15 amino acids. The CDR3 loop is CASSDYGTGPYGYTF. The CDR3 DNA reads TGTGCCAGCAGTGACTATGGGACAGGGCCCTATGGCTACACCTTC.

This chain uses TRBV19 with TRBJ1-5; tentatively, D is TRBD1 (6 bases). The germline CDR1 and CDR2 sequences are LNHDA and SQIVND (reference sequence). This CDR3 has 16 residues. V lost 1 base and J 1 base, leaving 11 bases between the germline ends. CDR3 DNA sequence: TGTGCCAGTAGTATAGTCACAGGGAGAAGCAATCAGCCCCAGCATTTT. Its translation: CASSIVTGRSNQPQHF.

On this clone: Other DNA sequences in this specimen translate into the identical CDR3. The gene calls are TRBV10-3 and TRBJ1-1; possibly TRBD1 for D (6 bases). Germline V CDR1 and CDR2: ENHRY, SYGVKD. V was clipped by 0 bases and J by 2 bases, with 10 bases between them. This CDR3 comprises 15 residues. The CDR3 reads CAISESRGGNTEAFF. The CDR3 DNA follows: TGTGCCATCAGTGAGTCCAGGGGCGGAAACACTGAAGCTTTCTTT.

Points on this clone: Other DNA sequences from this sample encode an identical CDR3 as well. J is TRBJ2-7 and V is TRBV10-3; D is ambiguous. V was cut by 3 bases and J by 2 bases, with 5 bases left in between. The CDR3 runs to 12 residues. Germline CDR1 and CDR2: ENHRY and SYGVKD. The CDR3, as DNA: TGTGCCATCAGTGAATCCCCCTACGAGCAGTACTTC. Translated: CAISESPYEQYF.

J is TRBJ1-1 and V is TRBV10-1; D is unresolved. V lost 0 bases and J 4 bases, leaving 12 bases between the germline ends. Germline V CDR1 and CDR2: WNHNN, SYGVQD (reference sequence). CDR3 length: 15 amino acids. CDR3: CASSESKGGITEAFF. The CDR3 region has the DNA TGCGCCAGCAGTGAGTCTAAGGGCGGGATCACTGAAGCTTTCTTT.

CDR3 in DNA: TGTGCCAGCAGTGAAATAAACACCATATATTTT. This sequence encodes CASSEINTIYF. The rearrangement joins TRBV25-1 to TRBJ1-3; D is unresolved. CDR1 is MGHDK, CDR2 SYGVNS, per germline. The CDR3 extends over 11 amino acids. Trimming shortened V by 2 bases and J by 6 bases, and 2 bases separated the two germline ends. The full variable domain, rest sourced from reference TRBV25-1 and TRBJ1-3, is EADIYQTPRYLVIGTGKKITLECSQTMGHDKMYWYQQDPGMELHLIHYSYGVNSTEKGDLSSESTVSRIRTEHFPLTLESARPSHTSQYLCASSEINTIYFGEGSWLTVV.

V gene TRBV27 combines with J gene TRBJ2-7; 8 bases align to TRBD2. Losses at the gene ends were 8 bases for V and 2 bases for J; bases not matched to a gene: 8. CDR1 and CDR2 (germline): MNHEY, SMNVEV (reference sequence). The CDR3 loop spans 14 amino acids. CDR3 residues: CASGPGTRAYEQYF. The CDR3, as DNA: TGTGCCAGCGGCCCCGGGACTAGGGCCTACGAGCAGTACTTC.

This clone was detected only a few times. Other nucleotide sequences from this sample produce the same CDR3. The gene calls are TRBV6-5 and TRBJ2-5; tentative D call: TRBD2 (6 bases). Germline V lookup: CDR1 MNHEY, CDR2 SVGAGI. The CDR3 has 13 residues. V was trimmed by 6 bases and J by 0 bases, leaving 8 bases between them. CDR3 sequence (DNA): TGTGCCAGCAGCCGGGGGTACCAAGAGACCCAGTACTTC. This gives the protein CASSRGYQETQYF.

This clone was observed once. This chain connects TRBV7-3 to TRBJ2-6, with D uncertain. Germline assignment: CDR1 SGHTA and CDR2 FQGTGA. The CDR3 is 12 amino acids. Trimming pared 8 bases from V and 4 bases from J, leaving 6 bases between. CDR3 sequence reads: CASGGGANVLTF. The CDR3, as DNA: TGTGCCAGCGGCGGCGGGGCCAACGTCCTGACTTTC.

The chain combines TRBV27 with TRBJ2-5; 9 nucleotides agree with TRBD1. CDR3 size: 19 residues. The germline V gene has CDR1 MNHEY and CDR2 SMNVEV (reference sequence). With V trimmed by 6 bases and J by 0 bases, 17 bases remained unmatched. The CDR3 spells CASRPGRGTGMPYQETQYF. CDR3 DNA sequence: TGTGCCAGCAGGCCGGGGAGGGGGACAGGGATGCCCTACCAAGAGACCCAGTACTTC.

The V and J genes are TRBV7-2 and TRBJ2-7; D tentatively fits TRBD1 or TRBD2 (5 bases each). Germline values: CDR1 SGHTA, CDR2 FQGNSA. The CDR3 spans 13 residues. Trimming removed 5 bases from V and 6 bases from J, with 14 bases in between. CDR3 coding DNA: TGTGCCAGCAGCGCGGGTATGGGGGTCGAGCAGTACTTC. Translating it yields CASSAGMGVEQYF.

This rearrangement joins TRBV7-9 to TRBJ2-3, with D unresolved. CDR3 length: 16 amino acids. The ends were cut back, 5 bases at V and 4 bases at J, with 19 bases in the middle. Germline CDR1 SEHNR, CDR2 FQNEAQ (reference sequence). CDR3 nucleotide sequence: TGTGCCAGCAGCCCAGGCGCCCCGCGTTTGGCAGATACGCAGTATTTT. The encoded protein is CASSPGAPRLADTQYF.

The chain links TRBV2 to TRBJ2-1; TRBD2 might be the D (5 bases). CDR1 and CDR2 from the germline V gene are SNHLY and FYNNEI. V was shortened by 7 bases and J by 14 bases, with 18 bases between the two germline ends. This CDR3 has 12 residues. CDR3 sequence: CASKRTGEREFF. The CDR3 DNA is TGTGCCAGCAAACGGACTGGAGAAAGGGAGTTCTTC.

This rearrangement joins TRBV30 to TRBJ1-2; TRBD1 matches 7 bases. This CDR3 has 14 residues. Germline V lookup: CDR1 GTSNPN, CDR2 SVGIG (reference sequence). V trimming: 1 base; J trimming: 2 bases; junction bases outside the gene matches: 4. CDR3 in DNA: TGTGCCTGGAGTGCCATGACAGGGAACTATGGCTACACCTTC. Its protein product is CAWSAMTGNYGYTF.

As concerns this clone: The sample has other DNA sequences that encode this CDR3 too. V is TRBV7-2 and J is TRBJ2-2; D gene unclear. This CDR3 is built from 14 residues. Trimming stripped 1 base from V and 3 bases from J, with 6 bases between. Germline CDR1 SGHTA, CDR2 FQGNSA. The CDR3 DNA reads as TGTGCCAGCAGCTTAGTGTCAGACACCGGGGAGCTGTTTTTT. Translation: CASSLVSDTGELFF.

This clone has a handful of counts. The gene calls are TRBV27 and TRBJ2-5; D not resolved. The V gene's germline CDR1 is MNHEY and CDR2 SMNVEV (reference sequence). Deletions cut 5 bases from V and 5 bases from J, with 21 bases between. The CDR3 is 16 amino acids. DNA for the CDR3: TGTGCCAGCAGTCCGACGCTTGCCCCGGGTTGGGAGACCCAGTACTTC. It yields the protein CASSPTLAPGWETQYF.

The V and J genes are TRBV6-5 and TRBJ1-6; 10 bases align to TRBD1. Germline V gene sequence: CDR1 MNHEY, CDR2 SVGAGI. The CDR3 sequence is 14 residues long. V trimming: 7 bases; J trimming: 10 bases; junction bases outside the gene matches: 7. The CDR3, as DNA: TGTGCCAGCACCGAACGGACAGGGGGATCACCCCTCCACTTT. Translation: CASTERTGGSPLHF.

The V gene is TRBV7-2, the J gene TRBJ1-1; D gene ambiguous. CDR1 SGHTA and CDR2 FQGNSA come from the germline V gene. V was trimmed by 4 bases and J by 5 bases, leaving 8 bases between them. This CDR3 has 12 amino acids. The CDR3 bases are TGTGCCAGCAGCTCAAGTCTTACTGAAGCTTTCTTT. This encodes CASSSSLTEAFF. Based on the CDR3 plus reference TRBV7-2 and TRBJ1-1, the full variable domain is GAGVSQSPSNKVTEKGKDVELRCDPISGHTALYWYRQSLGQGLEFLIYFQGNSAPDKSGLPSDRFSAERTGGSVSTLTIQRTQQEDSAVYLCASSSSLTEAFFGQGTRLTVV.

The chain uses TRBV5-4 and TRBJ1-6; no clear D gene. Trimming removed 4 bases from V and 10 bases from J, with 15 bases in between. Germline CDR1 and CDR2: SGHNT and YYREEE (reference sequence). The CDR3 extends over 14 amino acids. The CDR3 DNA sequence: TGTGCCAGCAGCGCCGCCATGGGCGACTCACCCCTCCACTTT. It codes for CASSAAMGDSPLHF.

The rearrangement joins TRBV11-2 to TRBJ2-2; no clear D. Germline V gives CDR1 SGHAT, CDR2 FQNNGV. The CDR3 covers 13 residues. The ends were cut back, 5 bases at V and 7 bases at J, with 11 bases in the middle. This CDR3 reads CASSPQFSGELFF. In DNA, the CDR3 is TGTGCCAGCAGCCCCCAATTTAGCGGGGAGCTGTTTTTT.

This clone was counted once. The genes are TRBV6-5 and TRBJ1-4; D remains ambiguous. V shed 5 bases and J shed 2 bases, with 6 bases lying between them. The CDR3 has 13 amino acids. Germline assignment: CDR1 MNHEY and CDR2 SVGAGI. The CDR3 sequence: CASSLSTNEKLFF. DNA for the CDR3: TGTGCCAGCAGTCTAAGTACTAATGAAAAACTGTTTTTT.

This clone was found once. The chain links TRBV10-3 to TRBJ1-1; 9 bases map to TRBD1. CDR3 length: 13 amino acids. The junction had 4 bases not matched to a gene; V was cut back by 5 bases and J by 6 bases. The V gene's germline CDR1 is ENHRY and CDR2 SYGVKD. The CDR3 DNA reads TGTGCCATCAGTATGGGGACAGGGTCTGAAGCTTTCTTT. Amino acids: CAISMGTGSEAFF.

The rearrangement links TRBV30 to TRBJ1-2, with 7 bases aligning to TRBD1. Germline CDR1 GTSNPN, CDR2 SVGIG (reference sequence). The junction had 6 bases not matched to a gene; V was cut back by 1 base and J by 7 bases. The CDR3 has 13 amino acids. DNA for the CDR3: TGTGCCTGGAGTGGACAGGGAAGGGGTGGCTACACCTTC. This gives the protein CAWSGQGRGGYTF.

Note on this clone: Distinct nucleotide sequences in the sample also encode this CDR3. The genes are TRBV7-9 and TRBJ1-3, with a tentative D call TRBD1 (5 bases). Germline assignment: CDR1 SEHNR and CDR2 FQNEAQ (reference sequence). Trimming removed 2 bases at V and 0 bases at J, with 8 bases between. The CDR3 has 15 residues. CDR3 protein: CASSLQGSSGNTIYF. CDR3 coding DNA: TGTGCCAGCAGCTTACAGGGCAGCTCTGGAAACACCATATATTTT.

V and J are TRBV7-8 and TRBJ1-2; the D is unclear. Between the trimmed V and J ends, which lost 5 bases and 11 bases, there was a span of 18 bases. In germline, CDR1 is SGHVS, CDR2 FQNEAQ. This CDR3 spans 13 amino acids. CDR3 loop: CASSPVRAQGYTF. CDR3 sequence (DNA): TGTGCCAGCAGCCCCGTGAGGGCCCAAGGGTACACCTTC.